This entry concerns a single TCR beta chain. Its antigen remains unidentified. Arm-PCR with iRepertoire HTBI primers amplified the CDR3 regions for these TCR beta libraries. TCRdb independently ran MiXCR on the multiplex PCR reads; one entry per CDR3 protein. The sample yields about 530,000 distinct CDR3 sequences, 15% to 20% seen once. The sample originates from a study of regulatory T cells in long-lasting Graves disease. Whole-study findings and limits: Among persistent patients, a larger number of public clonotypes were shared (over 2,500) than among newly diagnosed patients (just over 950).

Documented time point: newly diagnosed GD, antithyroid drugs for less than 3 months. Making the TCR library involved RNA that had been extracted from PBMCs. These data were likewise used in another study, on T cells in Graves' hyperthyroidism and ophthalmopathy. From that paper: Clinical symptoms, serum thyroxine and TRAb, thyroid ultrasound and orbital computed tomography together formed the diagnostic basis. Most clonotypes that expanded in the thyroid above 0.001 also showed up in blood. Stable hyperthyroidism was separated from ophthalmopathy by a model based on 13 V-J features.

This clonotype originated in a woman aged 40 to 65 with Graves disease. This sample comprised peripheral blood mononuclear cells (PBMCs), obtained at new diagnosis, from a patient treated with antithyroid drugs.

The CDR3: CASSQAYGGSETQYF. CDR3 sequence (DNA): TGTGCCAGCAGCCAAGCGTACGGGGGGTCTGAGACCCAGTACTTC. This chain links TRBV3-1 with TRBJ2-1, with 7 bases that match TRBD2. The J call is uncertain, as TRBJ2-5 better fits the DNA end. Looked up from germline, CDR1 is LGHDT and CDR2 is YNNKEL (reference sequence). The length of the CDR3 is 15 residues.